This T cell receptor (beta chain) was found in a study of blood T cell repertoires in COVID-19 (dated by TCRdb to the early 2020s). With regard to the full study: Samples from collaborators originated in the United States, Italy and Spain and spanned both the acute and convalescent phases of COVID-19. A freely available public database, intended as a resource for researchers studying the immune response to SARS-CoV-2, is where the repertoires were released. The material from the prospective study consisted of cDNA or gDNA derived from T cells, B-cell-depleted T cells, or PBMCs. Sample metadata almost always included a de-identified subject ID, COVID-19 status, age in years and sex. Samples came from the ongoing ImmuneRACE study (first 160 participants) plus 1,254 subjects from 6 global collaborators. Subjects who had been exposed to COVID-19, were actively infected with it, or had recovered from it provided the deeply sampled blood TCRbeta repertoires that made up the dataset. Where HLA class I and class II types were available, the types were taken from metadata supplied by the sample provider, not from assay-based typing.

Note on this clone: This clone's antigen is unknown. No much larger clone exists at a distance of one base, and base qualities are not known.

TCRbeta CDR3 regions were amplified from genomic DNA by means of the immunoSEQ Assay, a bias-controlled multiplex PCR. Turning to the authors' computational methods: Within the assay, amplification of reference gene primers was used to estimate how many nucleated cells each sample contained. Sequence reads were collapsed and filtered to measure the absolute abundance of every unique TCRbeta CDR3 rearrangement. For each sample, productive Simpson clonality was calculated by taking the square root of Simpson's diversity index across productive rearrangements. TCRdb limited this immuneACCESS table to in-frame rearrangements with V and J called. A share of clones is missing; checked studies link under half to unresolved V genes, and the rest is unexplained. Clonal size and the V and J genes are those of that table, whereas D and trimming came from the DNA. For this sample the table gives roughly 250,000 clones, of which roughly nine tenths were detected only once. The ten largest clones capture about 12% of the sample.

Summary of the overall study and its limitations: How much clinical and demographic metadata was included differed by source and by participant, and the metadata was provided uncurated.

At one collaborating source in Seattle, patients were enrolled during active infection and were followed longitudinally through the course of disease. Collaborating institutions collected whole blood in K2EDTA tubes following their own protocols. For TCRbeta analysis, collaborator samples were shipped as frozen whole blood, as isolated PBMCs, or as DNA extracted from either sample type. Trimming leaves V shorter by 3 bases and J shorter by 2 bases, with the junction holding 11 bases beyond the gene matches. The CDR3 numbers 18 residues from cysteine through phenylalanine. The kept DNA is CDR3 alone, 54 bases in frame from the first base. The germline V gene gives CDR1 as SGHRS and CDR2 as YFSETQ.

The sequence came from a woman in her 30s with COVID-19, enrolled during active disease. Sequencing was done on a sample of peripheral blood. The sequence links TRBV5-1 to TRBJ2-1, and TRBD1 matches 10 of the central bases. The bases read TGCGCCAGCAGCTCGCGGGGCGGTGGACAGGGGGCCTACAATGAGCAGTTCTTC. The translation is CASSSRGGGQGAYNEQFF.